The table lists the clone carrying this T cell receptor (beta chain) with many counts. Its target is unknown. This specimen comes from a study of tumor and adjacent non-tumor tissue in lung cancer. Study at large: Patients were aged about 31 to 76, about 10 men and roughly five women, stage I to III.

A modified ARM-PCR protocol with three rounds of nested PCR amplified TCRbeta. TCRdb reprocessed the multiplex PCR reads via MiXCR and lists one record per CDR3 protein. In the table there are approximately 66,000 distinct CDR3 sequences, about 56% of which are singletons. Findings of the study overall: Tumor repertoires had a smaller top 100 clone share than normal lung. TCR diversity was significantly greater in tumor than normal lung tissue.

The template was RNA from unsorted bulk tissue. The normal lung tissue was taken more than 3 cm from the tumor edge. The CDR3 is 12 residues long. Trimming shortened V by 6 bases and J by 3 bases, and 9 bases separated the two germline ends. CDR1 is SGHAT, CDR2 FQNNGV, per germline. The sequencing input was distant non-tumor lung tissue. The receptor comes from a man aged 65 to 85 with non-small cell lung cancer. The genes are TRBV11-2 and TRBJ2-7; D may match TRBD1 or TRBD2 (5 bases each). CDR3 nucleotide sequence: TGTGCCAGCAGGGGACGGAACTACGAGCAGTACTTC. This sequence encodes CASRGRNYEQYF.